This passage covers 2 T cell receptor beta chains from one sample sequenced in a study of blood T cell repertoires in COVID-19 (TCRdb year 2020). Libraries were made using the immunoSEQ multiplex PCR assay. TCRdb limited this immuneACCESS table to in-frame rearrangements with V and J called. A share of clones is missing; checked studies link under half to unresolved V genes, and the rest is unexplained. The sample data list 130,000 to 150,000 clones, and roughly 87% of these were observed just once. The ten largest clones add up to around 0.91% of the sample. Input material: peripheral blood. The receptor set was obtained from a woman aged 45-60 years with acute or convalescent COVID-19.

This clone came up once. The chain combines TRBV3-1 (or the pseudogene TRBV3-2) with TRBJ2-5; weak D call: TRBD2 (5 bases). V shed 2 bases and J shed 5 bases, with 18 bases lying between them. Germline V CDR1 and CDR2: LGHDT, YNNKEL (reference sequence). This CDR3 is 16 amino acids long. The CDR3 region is CASSQRTDWTRETQYF. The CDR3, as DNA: TGTGCCAGCAGCCAAAGGACGGACTGGACGAGGGAGACCCAGTACTTC.

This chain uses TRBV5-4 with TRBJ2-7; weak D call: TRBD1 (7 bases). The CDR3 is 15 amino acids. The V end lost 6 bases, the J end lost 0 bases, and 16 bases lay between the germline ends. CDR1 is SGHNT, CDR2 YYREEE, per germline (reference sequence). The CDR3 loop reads CASKEGQLSSYEQYF. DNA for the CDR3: TGTGCCAGCAAGGAGGGACAGCTTAGCTCCTACGAGCAGTACTTC.